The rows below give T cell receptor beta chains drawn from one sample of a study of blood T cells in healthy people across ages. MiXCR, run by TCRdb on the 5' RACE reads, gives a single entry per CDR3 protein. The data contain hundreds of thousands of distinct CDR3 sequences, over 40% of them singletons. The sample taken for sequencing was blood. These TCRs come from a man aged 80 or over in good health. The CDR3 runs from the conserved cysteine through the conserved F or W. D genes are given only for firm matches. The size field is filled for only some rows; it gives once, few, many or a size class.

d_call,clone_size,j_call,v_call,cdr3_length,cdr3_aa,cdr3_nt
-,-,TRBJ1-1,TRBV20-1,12,CSARNPNTEAFF,TGCAGTGCGAGAAATCCGAACACTGAAGCTTTCTTT
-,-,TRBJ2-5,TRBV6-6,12,CAVGSTQETQYF,TGTGCAGTCGGTTCTACTCAAGAGACCCAGTACTTC
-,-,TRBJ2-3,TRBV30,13,CAWRGVDTDTQYF,TGTGCCTGGAGGGGGGTTGACACAGATACGCAGTATTTT
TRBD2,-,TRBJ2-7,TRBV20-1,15,CSASRLAGVSYEQYF,TGCAGTGCTAGTCGGCTAGCGGGAGTCTCCTACGAGCAGTACTTC
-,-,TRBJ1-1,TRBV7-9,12,CASSLVYTEAFF,TGTGCCAGCAGCTTAGTCTACACTGAAGCTTTCTTT
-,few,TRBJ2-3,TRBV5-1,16,CASSLAPPGDTDTQYF,TGCGCCAGCAGCTTGGCGCCACCAGGGGACACAGATACGCAGTATTTT
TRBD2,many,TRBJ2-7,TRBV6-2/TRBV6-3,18,CASRSGLAGGYPSSEQYF,TGTGCCAGCAGATCCGGACTAGCGGGGGGCTACCCCTCTAGCGAGCAGTACTTC
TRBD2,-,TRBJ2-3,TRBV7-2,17,CASRGLAGGLGVNTQYF,TGTGCCAGCAGGGGACTAGCGGGAGGCCTCGGCGTAAATACGCAGTATTTT
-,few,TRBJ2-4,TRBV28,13,CASGRIAKNIQYF,TGTGCCAGCGGTAGGATAGCCAAAAACATTCAGTACTTC
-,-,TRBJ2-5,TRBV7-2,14,CASSSYPVYNEQYF,TGTGCCAGCAGCTCTTACCCCGTGTACAATGAGCAGTACTTC
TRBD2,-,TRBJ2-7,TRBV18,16,CASSPGTSGSTQGQYF,TGTGCCAGCTCACCCGGGACTAGCGGGAGTACTCAGGGGCAGTACTTC
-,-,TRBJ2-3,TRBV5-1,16,CASSVPGLGSTDTQYF,TGCGCCAGCAGCGTGCCGGGACTTGGGAGCACAGATACGCAGTATTTT
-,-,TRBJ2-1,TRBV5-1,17,CASSLRQSIEAYNEQFF,TGCGCCAGCAGCTTGAGACAGTCAATAGAGGCCTACAATGAGCAGTTCTTC
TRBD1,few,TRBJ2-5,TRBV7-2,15,CASTSGTGRRETQYF,TGTGCCAGCACCTCCGGGACAGGGCGTCGAGAGACCCAGTACTTC
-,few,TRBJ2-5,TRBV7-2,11,CASSLRGTQYF,TGTGCCAGCAGCTTGAGGGGGACCCAGTACTTC
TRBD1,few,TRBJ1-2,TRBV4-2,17,CASSRSRSGQGDYGYTF,TGTGCCAGCAGCCGGTCACGGTCGGGACAGGGGGACTATGGCTACACCTTC
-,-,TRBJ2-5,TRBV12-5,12,CASEGYLPNQYF,TGTGCTAGTGAGGGTTATCTCCCCAATCAGTACTTC
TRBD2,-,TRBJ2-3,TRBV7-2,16,CASSLESGGLTDTQYF,TGTGCCAGCAGCTTAGAGTCGGGAGGGCTCACAGATACGCAGTATTTT
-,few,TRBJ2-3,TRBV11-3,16,CASSLNGGVATDTQYF,TGTGCCAGCAGCTTAAACGGCGGGGTAGCCACAGATACGCAGTATTTT
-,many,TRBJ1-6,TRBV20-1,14,CSARDPRGHSPLHF,TGCAGTGCTAGAGATCCCAGGGGTCATTCACCCCTCCACTTT
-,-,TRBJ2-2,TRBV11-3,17,CASSLAHPGPVGGELFF,TGTGCCAGCAGCTTAGCACACCCCGGGCCGGTGGGCGGGGAGCTGTTTTTT
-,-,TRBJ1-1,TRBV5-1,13,CASSFDTNTEAFF,TGCGCCAGCAGCTTTGACACGAACACTGAAGCTTTCTTT